This is a list of T cell receptor beta chains from one sample in a study of T cell responses to AZD1222 COVID-19 vaccine. The assay was immunoSEQ multiplex PCR, and TCRdb's table has in-frame clones only and misses some. The table lists approximately 110,000 clones, about nine tenths of them singletons. The sequences come from peripheral blood, collected on day 0 of AZD1222 vaccination. Receptors originate from an adult in good health. Both conserved end residues are part of each CDR3. The order of the fields is D gene, V gene, J gene, clone size, CDR3 protein, CDR3 DNA. The D gene is left open where the match is weak. The size field is filled for only some rows; it gives once, few, many or a size class.

-	TRBV29-1	TRBJ2-2	-	CSVDWAGNTGELFF	TGCAGCGTTGACTGGGCAGGGAACACCGGGGAGCTGTTTTTT
-	TRBV6-1	TRBJ1-5	few	CASSEGRYSNQPQHF	TGTGCCAGCAGTGAAGGCAGATATAGCAATCAGCCCCAGCATTTT
-	TRBV11-3	TRBJ1-1	-	CASSLGGMNTEAFF	TGTGCCAGCAGCTTGGGGGGGATGAACACTGAAGCTTTCTTT
-	TRBV6-5	TRBJ1-1	-	CASSPYKNTEAFF	TGTGCCAGCAGTCCCTACAAGAACACTGAAGCTTTCTTT
TRBD1	TRBV10-3	TRBJ1-4	once	CAISDTGELFF	TGTGCCATCAGTGACACAGGGGAACTGTTTTTT
TRBD2	TRBV2	TRBJ2-2	-	CASSENWGGTGELFF	TGTGCCAGCAGTGAAAATTGGGGGGGCACCGGGGAGCTGTTTTTT
-	TRBV10-3	TRBJ2-3	-	CAISETGGDTQYF	TGTGCCATCAGTGAAACTGGGGGGGATACGCAGTATTTT
-	TRBV5-1	TRBJ2-7	-	CASSLDEEQYF	TGCGCCAGCAGCTTGGACGAGGAGCAGTACTTC
-	TRBV6-9	TRBJ1-3	once	CASSYPTLRSGNTIYF	TGTGCCAGCAGTTATCCCACACTACGCTCTGGAAACACCATATATTTT
TRBD1	TRBV23-1	TRBJ1-4	-	CASSPGQGVNEKLFF	TGCGCCAGCAGTCCCGGACAGGGGGTCAATGAAAAACTGTTTTTT
-	TRBV3-1/TRBV3-2	TRBJ1-2	-	CASSHGVNYGYTF	TGTGCCAGCAGCCACGGGGTTAACTATGGCTACACCTTC
TRBD1	TRBV5-1	TRBJ1-1	few	CASSQDRVDNTEAFF	TGCGCCAGCAGCCAGGACAGGGTTGATAACACTGAAGCTTTCTTT
TRBD1	TRBV29-1	TRBJ2-5	-	CSVDSRGLQETQYF	TGCAGCGTTGACAGCAGGGGGCTCCAAGAGACCCAGTACTTC
-	TRBV6-2/TRBV6-3	TRBJ1-5	-	CASSYQADSNQPQHF	TGTGCCAGCAGTTACCAAGCAGATAGCAATCAGCCCCAGCATTTT
-	TRBV5-1	TRBJ1-1	few	CASSGVGNTEAFF	TGCGCCAGCAGCGGGGTAGGGAACACTGAAGCTTTCTTT
TRBD2	TRBV7-2	TRBJ2-3	-	CASSPRAGGADTQYF	TGTGCCAGCAGCCCGAGGGCGGGAGGGGCAGATACGCAGTATTTT